The 18 T cell receptor beta chains below were found in one sample sequenced in a study of response to subunit inactivated influenza vaccine (dated by TCRdb to the late 2010s). The library was prepared using RT-PCR. Data came from an Illumina HiSeq 2500. TCRdb reprocessing: public reads trimmed at Q25 with fastp, clones called with MiXCR, in-frame beta chains kept. All rows with the same CDR3 protein become a single entry with the most common DNA and genes. The sample contains about 800,000 distinct CDR3 sequences, approximately 22% of them found a single time. The ten most abundant clones make up about a tenth of the sample. This material consisted of PBMCs from blood, taken 4 to 6 days after vaccination. Every receptor here comes from a man in his fifties or sixties who received an inactivated influenza vaccine. Donor details come from another sample of the same person, matched by shared clones.

In its sample, this clonotype was seen a few times. This rearrangement joins TRBV7-2 to TRBJ1-2, with D perhaps TRBD1 (6 bases). The V and J ends lost 4 bases and 8 bases respectively, with 14 bases between them. In germline, CDR1 is SGHTA, CDR2 FQGNSA. CDR3 length: 13 residues. DNA of the CDR3: TGTGCCAGCAGCTCAACAGGGCTGGGGGGCTACACCTTC. Residues: CASSSTGLGGYTF.

This clonotype was counted ten times or more. The rearrangement joins TRBV7-2 to TRBJ2-7, with 9 bases matching TRBD2. The CDR3 length is 15 residues. V was clipped by 6 bases and J by 0 bases; unmatched bases: 6. Per the germline V gene, CDR1 is SGHTA and CDR2 is FQGNSA. This CDR3 is CASSRTSGSSYEQYF. DNA for the CDR3: TGTGCCAGCAGTCGTACTAGCGGGTCCTCCTACGAGCAGTACTTC. The entire variable domain, with the rest obtained from reference TRBV7-2 and TRBJ2-7, is as follows: GAGVSQSPSNKVTEKGKDVELRCDPISGHTALYWYRQSLGQGLEFLIYFQGNSAPDKSGLPSDRFSAERTGGSVSTLTIQRTQQEDSAVYLCASSRTSGSSYEQYFGPGTRLTVT.

The genes are TRBV5-5 and TRBJ2-3, with TRBD1 matching 7 bases. Trimming cost V 4 bases and J 4 bases; bases outside gene matches: 9. Per germline, CDR1 SGHKS and CDR2 YYEKEE (reference sequence). This CDR3 has 15 residues. CDR3 nucleotides: TGTGCCAGCAGCCTAATTGGGACAGTGGCAGATACGCAGTATTTT. Residues: CASSLIGTVADTQYF. The complete variable domain, with remaining parts taken from reference TRBV5-5 and TRBJ2-3, reads DAGVTQSPTHLIKTRGQQVTLRCSPISGHKSVSWYQQVLGQGPQFIFQYYEKEERGRGNFPDRFSARQFPNYSSELNVNALLLGDSALYLCASSLIGTVADTQYFGPGTRLTVL.

The chain is built from TRBV10-2 and TRBJ1-1; possibly TRBD1 for D (5 bases). From germline, CDR1 is WSHSY and CDR2 SAAADI. Trimming took 6 bases from V and 7 from J, leaving 15 bases between them. CDR3 length: 13 residues. CDR3 nucleotide sequence: TGCGCCAGCAGGGACAATCGCAAAGGTGAAGCTTTCTTT. It yields the protein CASRDNRKGEAFF.

This clonotype was observed a handful of times. This chain joins TRBV7-3 and TRBJ2-2; D gene uncertain. CDR1 and CDR2 from the germline V gene are SGHTA and FQGTGA. The CDR3 runs 14 residues. The germline V and J ends were trimmed by 1 base and 1 base, with 4 bases remaining between them. CDR3 nucleotides: TGTGCCAGCAGCTTAATCCAGAACACCGGGGAGCTGTTTTTT. It translates to CASSLIQNTGELFF.

The V gene is TRBV7-2, the J gene TRBJ2-1; TRBD2 agrees at 9 bases. The V segment lost 1 base and the J segment 7 bases; nucleotides outside the gene matches: 5. This CDR3 has 15 residues. Germline loops: CDR1 SGHTA, CDR2 FQGNSA. The CDR3 loop reads CASSLVAGGKNEQFF. The CDR3 DNA reads as TGTGCCAGCAGCTTAGTGGCGGGAGGGAAGAATGAGCAGTTCTTC. Based on the CDR3 plus reference TRBV7-2 and TRBJ2-1, the full variable domain is GAGVSQSPSNKVTEKGKDVELRCDPISGHTALYWYRQSLGQGLEFLIYFQGNSAPDKSGLPSDRFSAERTGGSVSTLTIQRTQQEDSAVYLCASSLVAGGKNEQFFGPGTRLTVL.

A few counts support this clonotype. The chain combines TRBV20-1 with TRBJ2-7; D possibly corresponds to TRBD1 (5 bases). Germline lookup yields CDR1 DFQATT and CDR2 SNEGSKA (reference sequence). Trimming shortened V by 2 bases and J by 5 bases, and 10 bases separated the two germline ends. The CDR3 covers 12 residues. DNA for the CDR3: TGCAGTGCTAGAAAACAGGCCCACGAGCAGTACTTC. It yields the protein CSARKQAHEQYF.

This chain joins TRBV7-2 and TRBJ2-5; the match to TRBD2 covers 10 bases. The CDR3 is 14 residues long. Germline V gene lookup returns CDR1 SGHTA and CDR2 FQGNSA. V was clipped by 6 bases and J by 5 bases; unmatched bases: 6. The CDR3 nucleotides are TGTGCCAGCAGTACCGGGACTAGCGTGGAGACCCAGTACTTC. It encodes CASSTGTSVETQYF.

The chain uses TRBV27 and TRBJ2-5; no definite D call. Trimming stripped 5 bases from V and 0 bases from J, with 13 bases between. The CDR3 sequence is 15 residues long. The germline V gene encodes CDR1 MNHEY and CDR2 SMNVEV (reference sequence). The CDR3 sequence is CASSPHVGYQETQYF. The CDR3 DNA reads TGTGCCAGCAGTCCCCACGTGGGGTACCAAGAGACCCAGTACTTC.

This rearrangement joins TRBV3-1 to TRBJ2-3; 12 nucleotides line up with TRBD2. CDR3 size: 14 residues. CDR1 is LGHDT, CDR2 YNNKEL, per germline (reference sequence). Trimming cost V 5 bases and J 6 bases; bases outside gene matches: 3. For the CDR3, the DNA is TGTGCCAGCAGCTACACTAGCGGGAGGGATACGCAGTATTTT. Translation: CASSYTSGRDTQYF.

The chain recombines TRBV15 with TRBJ1-6; unclear D gene. This CDR3 comprises 14 residues. The germline V gene encodes CDR1 LNHNV and CDR2 YYDKDF (reference sequence). V lost 1 base to trimming and J lost 10 bases, with 11 bases between them. The CDR3 region is CATSRGQLSSPLHF. In DNA, the CDR3 is TGTGCCACCAGCAGAGGACAACTCTCCTCACCCCTCCACTTT.

This clonotype was seen only a few times. The rearrangement uses TRBV6-1 and TRBJ1-6; the D gene is possibly TRBD1 (6 bases). This CDR3 is built from 14 residues. With 8 bases removed from V and 3 bases from J, the gap between germline ends came to 11 bases. In germline, CDR1 is MNHNS, CDR2 SASEGT. CDR3 loop: CASCTQGYNSPLHF. The CDR3 coding sequence is TGTGCCAGCTGCACACAGGGCTATAATTCACCCCTCCACTTT.

This sequence joins TRBV24-1 and TRBJ2-1; D may be TRBD2 (5 bases). The germline V and J ends were trimmed by 3 bases and 6 bases, with 20 bases remaining between them. Germline CDR1 reads KGHDR; CDR2 reads SFDVKD. The CDR3 consists of 17 residues. The CDR3 nucleotides read TGTGCCACCAGTGATCCGGGGTTGAGTGAGGGCCGCAATGAGCAGTTCTTC. Amino acids: CATSDPGLSEGRNEQFF.

This clonotype was seen a handful of times. The chain has TRBV7-9 and TRBJ2-3, with 9 bases that match TRBD1. Unmatched junction bases numbered 0, after V lost 8 bases and J lost 3 bases. Germline V CDR1 and CDR2: SEHNR, FQNEAQ (reference sequence). CDR3 size: 12 residues. For the CDR3, the DNA is TGTGCCAGCGGGACAGGGACAGATACGCAGTATTTT. This encodes CASGTGTDTQYF.

This sequence joins TRBV20-1 and TRBJ2-1; a weak D match, TRBD2 (6 bases). Germline lookup yields CDR1 DFQATT and CDR2 SNEGSKA (reference sequence). V lost 0 bases, J lost 8 bases, and 20 bases lay in between. The CDR3 is made up of 16 amino acids. CDR3 coding DNA: TGCAGTGCTAGAGATCTAGGGCGGGGTGCTAGCTATGAGCAGTTCTTC. Its protein is CSARDLGRGASYEQFF.

This clonotype has a count of ten or more. The chain employs TRBV7-2 and TRBJ2-3, with 16 bases that match TRBD2. The CDR3 consists of 15 residues. V was clipped by 4 bases and J by 11 bases; unmatched bases: 6. From germline, CDR1 is SGHTA and CDR2 FQGNSA. In DNA, the CDR3 is TGTGCCAGCAGCTCCGGGACTAGCGGGAGGGCCGGGCAGTATTTT. Its translation is CASSSGTSGRAGQYF.

The genes are TRBV4-2 and TRBJ2-7; D perhaps matches TRBD2 (5 bases). The germline V gene has CDR1 LGHNA and CDR2 YNFKEQ. CDR3 length: 14 residues. V gave up 0 bases and J gave up 2 bases, with 8 bases separating them. CDR3 bases: TGTGCCAGCAGCCAAGAGAGGGTCCCCTACGAGCAGTACTTC. It encodes CASSQERVPYEQYF.

The chain joins TRBV12-3 or TRBV12-4 to TRBJ1-2, with D hard to call. CDR3 length: 15 residues. Trimming took 2 bases from V and 8 from J, leaving 18 bases between them. CDR3 nucleotide sequence: TGTGCCAGCAGTTTACGTCGGAAGGGCAGAGGAGGCTACACCTTC. Amino acid sequence: CASSLRRKGRGGYTF.